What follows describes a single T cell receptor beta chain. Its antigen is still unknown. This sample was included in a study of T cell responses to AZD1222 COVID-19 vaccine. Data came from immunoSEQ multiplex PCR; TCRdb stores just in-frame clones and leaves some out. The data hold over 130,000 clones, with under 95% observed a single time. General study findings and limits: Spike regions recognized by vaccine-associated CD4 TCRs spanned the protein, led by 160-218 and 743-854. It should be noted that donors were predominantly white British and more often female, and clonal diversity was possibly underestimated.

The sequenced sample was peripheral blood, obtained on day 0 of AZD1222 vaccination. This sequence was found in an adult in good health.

The CDR3 nucleotides read TGTGCCAGTAGTACCCAATTTAGGACTAGCGCTAACTATGGCTACACCTTC. It encodes CASSTQFRTSANYGYTF. The chain uses TRBV19 and TRBJ1-2; D unclear. Trimming took 4 bases from V and 0 from J, leaving 18 bases between them. Germline CDR1 LNHDA, CDR2 SQIVND (reference sequence). The CDR3 consists of 17 residues.